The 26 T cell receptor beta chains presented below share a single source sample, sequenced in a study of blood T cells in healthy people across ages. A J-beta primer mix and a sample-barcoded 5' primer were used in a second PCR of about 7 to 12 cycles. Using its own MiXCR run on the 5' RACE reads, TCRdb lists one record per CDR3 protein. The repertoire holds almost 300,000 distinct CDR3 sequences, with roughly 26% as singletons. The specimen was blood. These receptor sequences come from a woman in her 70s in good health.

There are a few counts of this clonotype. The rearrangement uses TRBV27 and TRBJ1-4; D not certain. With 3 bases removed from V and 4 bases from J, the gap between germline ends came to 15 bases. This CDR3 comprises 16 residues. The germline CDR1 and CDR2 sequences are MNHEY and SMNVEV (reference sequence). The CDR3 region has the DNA TGTGCCAGCAGTTTCTACCCCACGGAGATTAATGAAAAACTGTTTTTT. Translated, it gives CASSFYPTEINEKLFF. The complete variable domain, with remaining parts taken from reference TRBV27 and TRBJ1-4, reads EAQVTQNPRYLITVTGKKLTVTCSQNMNHEYMSWYRQDPGLGLRQIYYSMNVEVTDKGDVPEGYKVSRKEKRNFPLILESPSPNQTSLYFCASSFYPTEINEKLFFGSGTQLSVL.

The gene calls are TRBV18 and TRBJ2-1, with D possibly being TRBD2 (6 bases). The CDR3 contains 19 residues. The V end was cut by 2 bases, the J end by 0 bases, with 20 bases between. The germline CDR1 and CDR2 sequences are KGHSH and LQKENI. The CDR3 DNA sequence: TGTGCCAGCTCACCAGGGCATTGGTCCGACGGGAGCTCCTACAATGAGCAGTTCTTC. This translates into CASSPGHWSDGSSYNEQFF.

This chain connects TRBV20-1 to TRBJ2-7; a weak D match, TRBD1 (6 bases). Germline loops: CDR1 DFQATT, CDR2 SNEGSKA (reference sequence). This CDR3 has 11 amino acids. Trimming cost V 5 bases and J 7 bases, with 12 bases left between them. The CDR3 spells CSARQVGEQYF. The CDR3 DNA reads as TGCAGTGCTCGACAGGTGGGGGAGCAGTACTTC.

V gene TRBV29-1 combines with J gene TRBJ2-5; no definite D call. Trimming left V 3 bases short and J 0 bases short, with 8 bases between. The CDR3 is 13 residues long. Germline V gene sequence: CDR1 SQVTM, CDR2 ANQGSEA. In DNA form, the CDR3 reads TGCAGCGTTGATAAGGGTAACCAAGAGACCCAGTACTTC. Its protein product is CSVDKGNQETQYF.

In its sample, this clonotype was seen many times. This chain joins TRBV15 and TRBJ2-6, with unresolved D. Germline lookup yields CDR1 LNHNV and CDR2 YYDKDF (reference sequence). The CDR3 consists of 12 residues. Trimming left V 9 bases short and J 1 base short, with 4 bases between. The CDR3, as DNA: TGTGCCACTCGGTCTGGGGCCAACGTCCTGACTTTC. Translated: CATRSGANVLTF.

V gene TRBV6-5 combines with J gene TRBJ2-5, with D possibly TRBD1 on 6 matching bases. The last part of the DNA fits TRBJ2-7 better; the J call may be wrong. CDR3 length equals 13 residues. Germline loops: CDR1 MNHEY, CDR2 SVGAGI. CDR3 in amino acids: CASSMGHSYEQYF. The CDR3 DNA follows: TGTGCCAGCAGCATGGGACATTCCTACGAGCAGTACTTC.

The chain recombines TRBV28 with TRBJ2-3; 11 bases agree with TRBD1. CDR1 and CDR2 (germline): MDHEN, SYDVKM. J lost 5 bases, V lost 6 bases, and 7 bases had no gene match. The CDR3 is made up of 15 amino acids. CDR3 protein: CASSSWDRGVDTQYF. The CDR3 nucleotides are TGTGCCAGCAGCAGCTGGGACAGGGGGGTAGATACGCAGTATTTT. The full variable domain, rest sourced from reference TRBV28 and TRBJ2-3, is DVKVTQSSRYLVKRTGEKVFLECVQDMDHENMFWYRQDPGLGLRLIYFSYDVKMKEKGDIPEGYSVSREKKERFSLILESASTNQTSMYLCASSSWDRGVDTQYFGPGTRLTVL.

The CDR3 spells CASSYRRMGPGTQYF. The CDR3 coding sequence is TGTGCCAGCAGTTACCGCCGCATGGGTCCGGGGACCCAGTACTTC. The chain combines TRBV6-5 with TRBJ2-5; D uncertain. V was pared by 2 bases and J by 7 bases, with 17 bases between. Germline CDR1 is MNHEY and CDR2 is SVGAGI. The CDR3 has 15 residues.

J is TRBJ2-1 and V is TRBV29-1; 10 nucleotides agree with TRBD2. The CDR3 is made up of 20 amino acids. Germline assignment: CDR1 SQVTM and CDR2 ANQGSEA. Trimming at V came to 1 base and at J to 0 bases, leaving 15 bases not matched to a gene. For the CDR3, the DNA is TGCAGCGTTGAAGCTGGGAGCGGGAGGGCTTTAATCGGCTCCTACAATGAGCAGTTCTTC. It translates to CSVEAGSGRALIGSYNEQFF.

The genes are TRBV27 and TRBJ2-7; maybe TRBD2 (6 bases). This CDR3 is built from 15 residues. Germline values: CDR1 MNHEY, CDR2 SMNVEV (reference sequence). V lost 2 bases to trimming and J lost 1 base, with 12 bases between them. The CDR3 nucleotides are TGTGCCAGCAGTTTAAGGAGGGGAGGTTCCTACGAGCAGTACTTC. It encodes CASSLRRGGSYEQYF.

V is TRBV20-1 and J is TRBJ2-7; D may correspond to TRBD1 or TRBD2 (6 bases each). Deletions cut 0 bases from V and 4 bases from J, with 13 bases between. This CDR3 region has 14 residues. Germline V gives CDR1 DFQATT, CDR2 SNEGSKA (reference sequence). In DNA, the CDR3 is TGCAGTGCTAGAGATCATCGGGGGACATACGAGCAGTACTTC. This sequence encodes CSARDHRGTYEQYF.

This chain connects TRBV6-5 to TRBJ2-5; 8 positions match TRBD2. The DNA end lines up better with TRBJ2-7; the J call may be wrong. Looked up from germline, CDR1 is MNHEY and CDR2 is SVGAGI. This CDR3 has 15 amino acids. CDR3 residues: CASKSSGTSSSEQYF. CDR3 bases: TGTGCCAGCAAGAGTTCCGGGACTAGTTCGAGCGAGCAGTACTTC.

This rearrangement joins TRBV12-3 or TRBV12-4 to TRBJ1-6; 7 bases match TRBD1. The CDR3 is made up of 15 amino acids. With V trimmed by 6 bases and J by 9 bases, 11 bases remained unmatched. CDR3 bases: TGTGCCAGCAGCAAAAGGGGGCTCCTGCGTTCACCCCTCCACTTT. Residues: CASSKRGLLRSPLHF.

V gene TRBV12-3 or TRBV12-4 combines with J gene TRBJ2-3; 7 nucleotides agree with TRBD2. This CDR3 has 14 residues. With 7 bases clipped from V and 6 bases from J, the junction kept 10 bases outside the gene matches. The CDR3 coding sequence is TGTGCCAGCACCCTTGCGGGAGAGAGGGATACGCAGTATTTT. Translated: CASTLAGERDTQYF.

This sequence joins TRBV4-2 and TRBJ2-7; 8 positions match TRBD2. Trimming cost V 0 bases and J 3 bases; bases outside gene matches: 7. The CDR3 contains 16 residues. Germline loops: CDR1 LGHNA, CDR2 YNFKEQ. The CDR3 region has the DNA TGTGCCAGCAGCCAAGATAGTCTAGCGGGTATCTACGAGCAGTACTTC. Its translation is CASSQDSLAGIYEQYF.

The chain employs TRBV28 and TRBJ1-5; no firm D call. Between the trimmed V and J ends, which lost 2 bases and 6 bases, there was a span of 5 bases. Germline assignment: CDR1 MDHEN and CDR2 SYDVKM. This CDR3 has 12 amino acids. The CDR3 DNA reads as TGTGCCAGCAGTTTAGCCTTTCAGCCCCAGCATTTT. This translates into CASSLAFQPQHF. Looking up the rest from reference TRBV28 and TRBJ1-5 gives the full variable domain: DVKVTQSSRYLVKRTGEKVFLECVQDMDHENMFWYRQDPGLGLRLIYFSYDVKMKEKGDIPEGYSVSREKKERFSLILESASTNQTSMYLCASSLAFQPQHFGDGTRLSIL.

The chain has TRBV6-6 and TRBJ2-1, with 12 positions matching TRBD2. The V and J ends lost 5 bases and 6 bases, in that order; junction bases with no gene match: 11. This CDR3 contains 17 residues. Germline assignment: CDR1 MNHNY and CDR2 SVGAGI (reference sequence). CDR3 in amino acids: CASSDNRLAGEVNEQFF. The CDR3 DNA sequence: TGTGCCAGCAGTGACAACCGACTAGCGGGAGAGGTCAATGAGCAGTTCTTC.

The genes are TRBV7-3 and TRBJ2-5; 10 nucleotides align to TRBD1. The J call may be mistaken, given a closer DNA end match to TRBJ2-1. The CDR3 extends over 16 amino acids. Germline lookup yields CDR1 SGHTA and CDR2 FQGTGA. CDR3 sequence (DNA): TGTGCCAGCAGCTTAGGTGGAGGACAGGGGGTCAATGAGCAGTTCTTC. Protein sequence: CASSLGGGQGVNEQFF.

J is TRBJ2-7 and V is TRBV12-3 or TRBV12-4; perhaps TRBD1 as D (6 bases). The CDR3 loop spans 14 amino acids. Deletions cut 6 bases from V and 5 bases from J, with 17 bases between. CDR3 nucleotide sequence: TGTGCCAGCAGCCCGACAGGCCTCCCTAACGAGCAGTACTTC. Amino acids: CASSPTGLPNEQYF.

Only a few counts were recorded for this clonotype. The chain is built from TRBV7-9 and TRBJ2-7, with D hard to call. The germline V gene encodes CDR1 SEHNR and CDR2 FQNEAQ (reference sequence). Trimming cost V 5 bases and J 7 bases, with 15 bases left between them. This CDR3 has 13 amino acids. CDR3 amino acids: CASSPFREGEQYF. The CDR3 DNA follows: TGTGCCAGCAGCCCTTTCCGAGAAGGGGAGCAGTACTTC. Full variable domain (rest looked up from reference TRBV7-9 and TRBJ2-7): DTGVSQNPRHKITKRGQNVTFRCDPISEHNRLYWYRQTLGQGPEFLTYFQNEAQLEKSRLLSDRFSAERPKGSFSTLEIQRTEQGDSAMYLCASSPFREGEQYFGPGTRLTVT.

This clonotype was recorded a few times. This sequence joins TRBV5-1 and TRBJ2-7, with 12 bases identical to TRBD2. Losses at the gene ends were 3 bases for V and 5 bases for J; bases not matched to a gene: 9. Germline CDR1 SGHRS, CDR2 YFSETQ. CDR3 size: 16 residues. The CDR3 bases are TGCGCCAGCAGCTCCGTGACTAGCGGGAGCCTCGACGAGCAGTACTTC. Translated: CASSSVTSGSLDEQYF.

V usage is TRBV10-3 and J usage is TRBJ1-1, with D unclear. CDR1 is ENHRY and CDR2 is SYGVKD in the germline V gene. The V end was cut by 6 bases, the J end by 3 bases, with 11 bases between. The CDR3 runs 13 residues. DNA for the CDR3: TGTGCCATCAGCCTCAAGGGTGACACTGAAGCTTTCTTT. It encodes CAISLKGDTEAFF.

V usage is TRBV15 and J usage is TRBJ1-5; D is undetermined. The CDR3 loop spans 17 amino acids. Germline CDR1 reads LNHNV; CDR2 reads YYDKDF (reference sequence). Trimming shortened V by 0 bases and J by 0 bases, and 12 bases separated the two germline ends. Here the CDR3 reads CATSREAGTTSNQPQHF. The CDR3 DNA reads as TGTGCCACCAGCAGAGAGGCAGGTACCACTAGCAATCAGCCCCAGCATTTT. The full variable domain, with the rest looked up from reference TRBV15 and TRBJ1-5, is DAMVIQNPRYQVTQFGKPVTLSCSQTLNHNVMYWYQQKSSQAPKLLFHYYDKDFNNEADTPDNFQSRRPNTSFCFLDIRSPGLGDTAMYLCATSREAGTTSNQPQHFGDGTRLSIL.

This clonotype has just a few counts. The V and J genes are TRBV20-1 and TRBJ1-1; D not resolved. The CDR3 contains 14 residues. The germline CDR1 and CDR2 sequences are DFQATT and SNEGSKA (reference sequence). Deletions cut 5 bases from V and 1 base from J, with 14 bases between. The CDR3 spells CSAPRTTGNTEAFF. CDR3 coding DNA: TGCAGTGCTCCCCGGACGACCGGGAACACTGAAGCTTTCTTT.

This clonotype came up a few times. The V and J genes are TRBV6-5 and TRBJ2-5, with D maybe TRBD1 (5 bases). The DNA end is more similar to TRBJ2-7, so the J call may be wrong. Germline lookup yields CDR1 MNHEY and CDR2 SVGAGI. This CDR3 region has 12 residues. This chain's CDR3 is CASSYEDNEQYF. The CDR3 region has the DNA TGTGCCAGCAGTTACGAGGACAACGAGCAGTACTTC.

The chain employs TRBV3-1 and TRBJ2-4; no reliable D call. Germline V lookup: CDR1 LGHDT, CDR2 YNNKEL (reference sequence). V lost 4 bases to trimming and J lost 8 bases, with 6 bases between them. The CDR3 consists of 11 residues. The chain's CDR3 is CASSREDIQYF. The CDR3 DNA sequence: TGTGCCAGCAGCCGTGAGGACATTCAGTACTTC. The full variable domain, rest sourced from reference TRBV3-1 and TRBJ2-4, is DTAVSQTPKYLVTQMGNDKSIKCEQNLGHDTMYWYKQDSKKFLKIMFSYNNKELIINETVPNRFSPKSPDKAHLNLHINSLELGDSAVYFCASSREDIQYFGAGTRLSVL.